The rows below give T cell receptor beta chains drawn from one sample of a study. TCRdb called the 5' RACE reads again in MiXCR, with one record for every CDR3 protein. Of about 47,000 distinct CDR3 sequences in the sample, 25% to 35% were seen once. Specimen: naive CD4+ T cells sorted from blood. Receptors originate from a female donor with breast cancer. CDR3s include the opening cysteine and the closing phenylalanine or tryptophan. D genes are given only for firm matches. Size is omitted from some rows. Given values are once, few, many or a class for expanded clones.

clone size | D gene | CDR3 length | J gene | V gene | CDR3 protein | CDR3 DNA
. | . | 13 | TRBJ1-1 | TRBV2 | CASNKGLNTEAFF | TGTGCCAGCAACAAGGGCCTGAACACTGAAGCTTTCTTT
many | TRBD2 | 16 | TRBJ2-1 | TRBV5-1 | CASSLTVGGGNNEQFF | TGCGCCAGCAGCCTGACAGTCGGGGGGGGAAACAATGAGCAGTTCTTC
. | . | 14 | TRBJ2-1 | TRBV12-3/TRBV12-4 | CASRGPGRNNEQFF | TGTGCCAGCAGAGGCCCAGGGAGGAACAATGAGCAGTTCTTC
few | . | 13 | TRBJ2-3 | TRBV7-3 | CASSMKGTDTQYF | TGTGCCAGCAGCATGAAGGGCACAGATACGCAGTATTTT
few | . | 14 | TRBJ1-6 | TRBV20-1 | CSVSRGPYNSPLHF | TGCAGTGTTTCCCGCGGCCCCTATAATTCACCCCTCCACTTT
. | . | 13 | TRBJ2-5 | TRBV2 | CASSFLNQETQYF | TGTGCCAGCAGCTTTCTGAACCAAGAGACCCAGTACTTC
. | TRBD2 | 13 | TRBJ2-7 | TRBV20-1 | CSAAGTSWYEQYF | TGCAGTGCAGCTGGGACTAGCTGGTACGAGCAGTACTTC
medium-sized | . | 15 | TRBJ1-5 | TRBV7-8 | CASRNIGQSNQPQHF | TGTGCCAGCAGAAATATAGGACAGTCTAATCAGCCCCAGCATTTT
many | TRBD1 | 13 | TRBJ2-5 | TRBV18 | CASSPRQGETQYF | TGTGCCAGCTCACCAAGACAGGGGGAGACCCAGTACTTC
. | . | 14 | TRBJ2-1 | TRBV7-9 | CASSPRGSHNEQFF | TGTGCCAGCAGCCCTAGGGGTAGTCACAATGAGCAGTTCTTC
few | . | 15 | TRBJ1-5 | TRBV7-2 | CASSLSRAGYQPQHF | TGTGCCAGCAGCTTATCGAGGGCAGGATATCAGCCCCAGCATTTT
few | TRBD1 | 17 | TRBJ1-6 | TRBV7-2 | CASSLAQTGGNNSPLHF | TGTGCCAGCAGCTTAGCCCAAACAGGGGGAAATAATTCACCCCTCCACTTT
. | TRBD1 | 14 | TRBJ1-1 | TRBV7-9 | CASSKITGGTEAFF | TGTGCCAGCAGCAAAATAACAGGGGGCACTGAAGCTTTCTTT
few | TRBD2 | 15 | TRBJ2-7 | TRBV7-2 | CASSTTSGPTYEQYF | TGTGCCAGCAGCACAACTAGCGGGCCGACCTACGAGCAGTACTTC
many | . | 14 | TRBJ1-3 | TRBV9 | CASSVGRAGNTIYF | TGTGCCAGCAGCGTCGGCAGGGCGGGAAACACCATATATTTT
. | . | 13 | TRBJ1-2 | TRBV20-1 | CSGRVDYNYGYTF | TGCAGTGGGAGAGTAGATTACAACTATGGCTACACCTTC
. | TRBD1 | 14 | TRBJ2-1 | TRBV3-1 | CASSAGTGRGEQFF | TGTGCCAGCAGCGCCGGGACAGGGCGGGGTGAGCAGTTCTTC
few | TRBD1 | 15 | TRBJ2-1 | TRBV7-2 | CASSFDRGTYNEQFF | TGTGCCAGCAGCTTTGACAGGGGAACCTACAATGAGCAGTTCTTC
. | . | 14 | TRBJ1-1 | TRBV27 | CASSLSRGNTEAFF | TGTGCCAGCAGTTTATCTCGGGGGAACACTGAAGCTTTCTTT
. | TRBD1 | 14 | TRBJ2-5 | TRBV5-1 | CASGTGTVQETQYF | TGCGCCAGTGGGACAGGAACTGTACAAGAGACCCAGTACTTC
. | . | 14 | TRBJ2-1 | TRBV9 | CAGSPQGMYNEQFF | TGTGCCGGCAGCCCGCAGGGGATGTACAATGAGCAGTTCTTC
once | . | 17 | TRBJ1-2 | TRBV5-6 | CASSLRFNSGGTYGYTF | TGTGCCAGCAGCTTGAGATTCAACAGCGGAGGCACCTATGGCTACACCTTC
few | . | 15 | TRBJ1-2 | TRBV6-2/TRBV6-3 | CASSYRSSSNYGYTF | TGTGCCAGCAGTTACAGGAGCAGCTCTAACTATGGCTACACCTTC